The 15 T cell receptor beta chains presented below share a single source sample, sequenced in a study of blood T cell repertoires in COVID-19 (dated by TCRdb to 2020 to 2022). Libraries were built with the immunoSEQ multiplex PCR assay. The source is immuneACCESS, and TCRdb retained only in-frame sequences with V and J called. Part of the clones is not carried over; for the studies checked, unresolved V genes explain less than half of this, and the remainder is unexplained. The sample has some 30,000 clones on record, around 89% of them singletons. The ten largest clonotypes hold about 1.6% of the sample. Material for sequencing was peripheral blood. All receptors come from a man between 60 and 70 years old with active COVID-19.

There are a few counts of this clone. The chain is built from TRBV2 and TRBJ2-7; 10 bases fit TRBD1. The CDR3 runs 14 residues. From germline, CDR1 is SNHLY and CDR2 FYNNEI. Germline trimming cut 3 bases from V and 2 bases from J; bases unmatched to any gene: 1. This chain's CDR3 is CASSEGQGTYEQYF. CDR3 in DNA: TGTGCCAGCAGTGAGGGACAGGGGACCTACGAGCAGTACTTC.

The chain has TRBV29-1 and TRBJ1-2; 9 bases are shared with TRBD1. After removal of 7 bases from V and 6 bases from J, the junction contained 9 bases not matched to a gene. The CDR3 spans 13 residues. Germline V gene sequence: CDR1 SQVTM, CDR2 ANQGSEA. The DNA for the CDR3 is TGCAGCGCTGGGACAGGGAGGTGGGATGGCTACACCTTC. Amino acid sequence: CSAGTGRWDGYTF. The full variable domain, in which reference TRBV29-1 and TRBJ1-2 provide the parts outside the CDR3, is SAVISQKPSRDICQRGTSLTIQCQVDSQVTMMFWYRQQPGQSLTLIATANQGSEATYESGFVIDKFPISRPNLTFSTLTVSNMSPEDSSIYLCSAGTGRWDGYTFGSGTRLTVV.

V is TRBV7-2 and J is TRBJ1-6, with 9 bases lining up with TRBD1. With 4 bases clipped from V and 5 bases from J, the junction kept 6 bases outside the gene matches. Germline V gene sequence: CDR1 SGHTA, CDR2 FQGNSA. The CDR3 runs 16 residues. The CDR3 region has the DNA TGTGCCAGCAGCTCACCGACAGGGGGTCATAATTCACCCCTCCACTTT. Its translation is CASSSPTGGHNSPLHF.

This chain links TRBV5-6 with TRBJ2-1, with TRBD2 matching over 15 bases. V shed 2 bases and J 4 bases; nucleotides not matched to a gene: 4. CDR3 length: 17 residues. Germline lookup yields CDR1 SGHDT and CDR2 YYEEEE. This CDR3 is CASSFGLAGGSYNEQFF. CDR3 in DNA: TGTGCCAGCAGCTTCGGACTAGCGGGGGGGTCGTACAATGAGCAGTTCTTC.

The gene calls are TRBV11-2 and TRBJ2-7; the match to TRBD1 covers 8 bases. J was trimmed by 5 bases and V by 0 bases; bases with no gene match: 6. This CDR3 is 15 amino acids long. The germline CDR1 and CDR2 sequences are SGHAT and FQNNGV. CDR3 in DNA: TGTGCCAGCAGCTTAGATACAGGGGGGTTTGACGAGCAGTACTTC. Translation: CASSLDTGGFDEQYF.

The V and J genes are TRBV24-1 and TRBJ2-1, with 7 bases identical to TRBD1. Trimming took 3 bases from V and 3 from J; bases not matched to a gene: 7. The CDR3 runs to 16 residues. CDR1 and CDR2 (germline): KGHDR, SFDVKD. CDR3 DNA: TGTGCCACCAGTGATACAAGACAGGGAAACTACAATGAGCAGTTCTTC. Translated: CATSDTRQGNYNEQFF.

This clone was detected only once. The chain employs TRBV5-1 and TRBJ2-3; possible D gene TRBD2, 6 bases. Germline V lookup: CDR1 SGHRS, CDR2 YFSETQ. Between the trimmed V and J ends, which lost 4 bases and 0 bases, there was a span of 12 bases. CDR3 length equals 15 residues. This CDR3 reads CASSPGGPSTDTQYF. The CDR3, as DNA: TGCGCCAGCAGCCCCGGAGGGCCTAGCACAGATACGCAGTATTTT. The full variable domain, with the rest looked up from reference TRBV5-1 and TRBJ2-3, is KAGVTQTPRYLIKTRGQQVTLSCSPISGHRSVSWYQQTPGQGLQFLFEYFSETQRNKGNFPGRFSGRQFSNSRSEMNVSTLELGDSALYLCASSPGGPSTDTQYFGPGTRLTVL.

This chain joins TRBV30 and TRBJ1-5; D is uncertain. The germline V gene has CDR1 GTSNPN and CDR2 SVGIG (reference sequence). Trimming removed 5 bases at V and 4 bases at J, with 12 bases between. This CDR3 is 13 amino acids long. In DNA form, the CDR3 reads TGTGCCTGGTCCTACGCCTTAAATCAGCCCCAGCATTTT. It specifies CAWSYALNQPQHF.

The gene calls are TRBV5-4 and TRBJ1-6; 9 positions match TRBD1. Trimming removed 0 bases from V and 2 bases from J; junction bases left unmatched: 3. This CDR3 is built from 17 residues. CDR1 and CDR2 (germline): SGHNT, YYREEE (reference sequence). CDR3: CASSLDRGLAYNSPLHF. CDR3 DNA sequence: TGTGCCAGCAGCTTGGACAGGGGGCTTGCCTATAATTCACCCCTCCACTTT. The complete variable domain, with remaining parts taken from reference TRBV5-4 and TRBJ1-6, reads ETGVTQSPTHLIKTRGQQVTLRCSSQSGHNTVSWYQQALGQGPQFIFQYYREEENGRGNFPPRFSGLQFPNYSSELNVNALELDDSALYLCASSLDRGLAYNSPLHFGNGTRLTVT.

The chain joins TRBV7-2 to TRBJ2-3, with 11 bases fitting TRBD2. The CDR3 runs to 18 residues. CDR1 and CDR2 (germline): SGHTA, FQGNSA. J gave up 7 bases and V 6 bases, and 18 bases lay outside the gene matches. The CDR3 sequence: CASSQLAGGPGTWNTQYF. Here the CDR3 DNA reads TGTGCCAGCAGTCAATTAGCGGGGGGGCCCGGGACGTGGAATACGCAGTATTTT.

This sequence joins TRBV11-2 and TRBJ1-2; 7 bases are shared with TRBD1. V gave up 1 base and J gave up 5 bases; unmatched junction bases: 4. Germline lookup yields CDR1 SGHAT and CDR2 FQNNGV. The CDR3 loop spans 14 amino acids. Here the CDR3 reads CASSLVAGGYGYTF. In nucleotides, the CDR3 is TGTGCCAGCAGCTTAGTGGCAGGGGGATATGGCTACACCTTC.

The chain joins TRBV18 to TRBJ1-2; D ambiguous. Trimming took 0 bases from V and 1 from J, leaving 6 bases between them. Germline V lookup: CDR1 KGHSH, CDR2 LQKENI. This CDR3 comprises 14 residues. CDR3 DNA: TGTGCCAGCTCACCACCTTACAGTAACTATGGCTACACCTTC. It yields the protein CASSPPYSNYGYTF.

The chain links TRBV4-1 to TRBJ2-2; D is undetermined. The V end lost 5 bases, the J end lost 0 bases, and 13 bases lay between the germline ends. Germline lookup yields CDR1 MGHRA and CDR2 YSYEKL. This CDR3 has 16 amino acids. DNA of the CDR3: TGCGCCAGCAGCGAAGTCGGGTACCCGAACACCGGGGAGCTGTTTTTT. As protein: CASSEVGYPNTGELFF.

The chain employs TRBV15 and TRBJ2-1; D uncertain. The CDR3 length is 15 residues. Germline assignment: CDR1 LNHNV and CDR2 YYDKDF (reference sequence). With 0 bases removed from V and 0 bases from J, the gap between germline ends came to 6 bases. CDR3 in amino acids: CATSRDPSSYNEQFF. DNA for the CDR3: TGTGCCACCAGCAGAGACCCTAGCTCCTACAATGAGCAGTTCTTC.

The rearrangement uses TRBV20-1 and TRBJ2-1, with 9 bases aligning to TRBD1. The CDR3 runs 15 residues. V dropped 3 bases and J dropped 4; count of bases not matched to a gene: 7. Germline V lookup: CDR1 DFQATT, CDR2 SNEGSKA (reference sequence). The DNA for the CDR3 is TGCAGTGCTAGTACAGGGGGCGCGTTATACAATGAGCAGTTCTTC. It specifies CSASTGGALYNEQFF.